The subject of this entry is one T cell receptor (beta chain). The antigen is unknown. A much larger clonotype is one base distant, so this may be a read error. The CDR3 has 14 residues. Germline CDR1 reads SQVTM; CDR2 reads ANQGSEA. This specimen belongs to a study of blood T cells in healthy people across ages. The study's findings and limits: With age, beta diversity per million T cells declined roughly linearly, significantly by 40.

The second PCR ran roughly 6 to 12 cycles with a sample-barcoded 5' primer and J-beta primers. Every sample produced at least 3 million CDR3-containing paired-end reads. TCRdb independently ran MiXCR on the 5' RACE reads; one entry per CDR3 protein. The sample lists fewer than 750,000 distinct CDR3 sequences; 52% were seen once. It was around 10 milliliters of peripheral blood that were drawn from each donor. Isolation per sample recovered at least 6 million PBMCs. The sample consisted of blood. The gene calls are TRBV29-1 and TRBJ2-7; maybe TRBD1 (5 bases). The sequence derives from an elderly woman in good health. The CDR3 DNA is TGCGGCGTCCATAAGGGTCAGGGTTCGAGCGAGCAGTACTTC. Its translation is CGVHKGQGSSEQYF.